The clone carrying this T cell receptor (beta chain) was recorded only once. This sample stems from a study of blood T cell repertoires in COVID-19. The CDR3 is 16 residues long. Germline lookup yields CDR1 MNHEY and CDR2 SVGEGT. The germline V and J ends were trimmed by 0 bases and 0 bases, with 6 bases remaining between them. How the authors handled the data: The authors estimated nucleated cell counts from reference gene primer amplification. The data were produced by immunoSEQ multiplex PCR, yet TCRdb's version contains in-frame clones alone and is incomplete. Clone size and the V and J calls come from that table; the DNA yielded D and trimming. This sample yields approximately 180,000 clones, of which roughly 79% are seen a single time; 9.5% to 15% belongs to the top ten.

V usage is TRBV6-2 or TRBV6-3 and J usage is TRBJ1-6; D is unclear. Sequencing was done on a sample of peripheral blood. The clonotype comes from a woman older than 75 with COVID-19, enrolled during active disease. The CDR3, as DNA: TGTGCCAGCAGTTACTCGAGGGTCTCCTATAATTCACCCCTCCACTTT. As protein: CASSYSRVSYNSPLHF.